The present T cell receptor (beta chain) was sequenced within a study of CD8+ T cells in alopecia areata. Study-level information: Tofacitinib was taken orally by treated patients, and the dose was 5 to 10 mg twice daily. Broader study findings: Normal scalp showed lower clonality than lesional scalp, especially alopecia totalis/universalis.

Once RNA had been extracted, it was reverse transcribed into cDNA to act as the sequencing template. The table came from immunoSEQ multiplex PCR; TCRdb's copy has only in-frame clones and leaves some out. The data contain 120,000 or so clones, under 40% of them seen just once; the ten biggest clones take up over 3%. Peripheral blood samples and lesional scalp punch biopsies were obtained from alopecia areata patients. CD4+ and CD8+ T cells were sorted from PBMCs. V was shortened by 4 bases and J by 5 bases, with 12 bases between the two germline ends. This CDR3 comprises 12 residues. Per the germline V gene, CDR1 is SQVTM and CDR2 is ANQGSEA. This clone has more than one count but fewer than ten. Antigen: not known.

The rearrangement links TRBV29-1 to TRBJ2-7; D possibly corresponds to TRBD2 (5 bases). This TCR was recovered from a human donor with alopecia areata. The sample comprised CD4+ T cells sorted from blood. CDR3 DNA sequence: TGCAGCGTTGCTTCTAGCAGCCACGAGCAGTACTTC. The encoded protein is CSVASSSHEQYF.